This T cell receptor (beta chain) was documented in a study of blood T cell repertoires in COVID-19. Study as a whole: Samples taken during acute and convalescent COVID-19 were collected in the United States, Italy and Spain.

In germline, CDR1 is LNHDA, CDR2 SQIVND (reference sequence). Trimming left V 9 bases short and J 4 bases short, with 22 bases between. This CDR3 is built from 16 residues. Authors' processing steps: Estimation of nucleated cell counts was performed using reference gene primer amplification. The assay was immunoSEQ multiplex PCR, and TCRdb's table has in-frame clones only and misses some. V and J calls and clone size are copied from that table; D and trimming were computed from the DNA. The repertoire has about 180,000 clones, approximately 83% of them found once; the top ten carry approximately 11%.

Sequences were obtained from peripheral blood. V gene TRBV19 combines with J gene TRBJ2-1, with no clear D. The sequence derives from a human donor with active or convalescent COVID-19. The donor label of this sample is uncertain. CDR3 sequence: CASSARDIPMYNEQFF. CDR3 in DNA: TGTGCCAGCTCCGCCCGAGACATACCGATGTACAATGAGCAGTTCTTC.